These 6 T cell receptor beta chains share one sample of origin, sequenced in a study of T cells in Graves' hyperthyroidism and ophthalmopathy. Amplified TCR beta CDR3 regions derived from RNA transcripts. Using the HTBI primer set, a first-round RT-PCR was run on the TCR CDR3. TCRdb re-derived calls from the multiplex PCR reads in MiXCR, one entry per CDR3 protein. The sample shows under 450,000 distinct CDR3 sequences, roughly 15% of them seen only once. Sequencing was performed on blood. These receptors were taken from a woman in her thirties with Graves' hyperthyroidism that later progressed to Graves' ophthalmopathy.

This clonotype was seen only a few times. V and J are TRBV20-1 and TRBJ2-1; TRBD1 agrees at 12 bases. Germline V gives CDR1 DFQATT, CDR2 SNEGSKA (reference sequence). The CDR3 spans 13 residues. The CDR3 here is CSGGQGALNEQFF. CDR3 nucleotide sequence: TGCAGCGGGGGACAGGGGGCGCTTAATGAGCAGTTCTTC.

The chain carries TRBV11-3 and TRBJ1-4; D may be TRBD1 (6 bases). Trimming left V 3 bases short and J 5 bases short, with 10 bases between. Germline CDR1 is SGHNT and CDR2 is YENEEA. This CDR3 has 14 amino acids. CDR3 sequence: CASSLTGANEKLFF. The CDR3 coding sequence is TGTGCCAGCAGCTTGACAGGCGCAAATGAAAAACTGTTTTTT. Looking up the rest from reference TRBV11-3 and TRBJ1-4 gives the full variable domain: EAGVVQSPRYKIIEKKQPVAFWCNPISGHNTLYWYLQNLGQGPELLIRYENEEAVDDSQLPKDRFSAERLKGVDSTLKIQPAELGDSAVYLCASSLTGANEKLFFGSGTQLSVL.

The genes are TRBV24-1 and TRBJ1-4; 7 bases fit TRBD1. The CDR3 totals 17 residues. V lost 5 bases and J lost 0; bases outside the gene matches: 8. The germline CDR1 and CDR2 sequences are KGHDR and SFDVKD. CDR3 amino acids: CATSAGTDFATNEKLFF. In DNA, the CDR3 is TGTGCCACCAGTGCCGGGACAGACTTTGCAACTAATGAAAAACTGTTTTTT.

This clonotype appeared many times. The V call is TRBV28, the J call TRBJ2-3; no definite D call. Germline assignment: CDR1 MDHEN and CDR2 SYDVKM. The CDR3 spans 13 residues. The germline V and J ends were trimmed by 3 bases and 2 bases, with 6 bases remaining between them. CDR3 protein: CASSFTATDTQYF. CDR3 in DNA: TGTGCCAGCAGTTTTACAGCCACAGATACGCAGTATTTT.

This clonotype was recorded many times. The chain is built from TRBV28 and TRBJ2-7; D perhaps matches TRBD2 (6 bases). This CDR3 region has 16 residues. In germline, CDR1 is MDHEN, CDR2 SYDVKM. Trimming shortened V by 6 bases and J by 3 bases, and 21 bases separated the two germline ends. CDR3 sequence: CASRQPGLRAVYEQYF. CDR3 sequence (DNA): TGTGCCAGCAGGCAACCCGGACTAAGAGCGGTCTACGAGCAGTACTTC.

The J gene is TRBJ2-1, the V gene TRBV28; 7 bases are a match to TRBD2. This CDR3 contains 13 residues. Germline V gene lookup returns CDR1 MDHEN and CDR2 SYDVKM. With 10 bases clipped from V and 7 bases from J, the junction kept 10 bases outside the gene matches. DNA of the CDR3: TGTGCCACCATACAGCAGCGGGAAAATGAGCAGTTCTTC. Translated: CATIQQRENEQFF. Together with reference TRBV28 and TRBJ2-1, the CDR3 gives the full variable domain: DVKVTQSSRYLVKRTGEKVFLECVQDMDHENMFWYRQDPGLGLRLIYFSYDVKMKEKGDIPEGYSVSREKKERFSLILESASTNQTSMYLCATIQQRENEQFFGPGTRLTVL.